This is a list of T cell receptor beta chains from one sample in a study of T cell responses to AZD1222 COVID-19 vaccine. Assay used: immunoSEQ multiplex PCR; TCRdb lists only in-frame clones, some missing. The data contain around 140,000 clones, around 92% of them singletons. The source was peripheral blood, collected 28 days after the second AZD1222 dose. These receptors originate from an adult who received the AZD1222 COVID-19 vaccine. The CDR3 runs from the conserved cysteine through the conserved F or W. A D gene is named only where the DNA matches it firmly. A clone size is listed for some rows: how often the clone was seen (once, few, many), or a class if it is expanded.

v_gene,d_gene,j_gene,len,abundance,CDR3aa,CDR3nt
TRBV28,.,TRBJ1-1,15,once,CASSLYSQTKAEAFF,TGTGCCAGCAGTCTTTACTCCCAGACCAAGGCTGAAGCTTTCTTT
TRBV7-9,.,TRBJ2-3,15,.,CASSRALDYTDTQYF,TGTGCCAGCAGCCGAGCTCTAGATTACACAGATACGCAGTATTTT
TRBV29-1,.,TRBJ1-5,18,.,CSGPPQRDITWCNQPQHF,TGCAGCGGCCCTCCCCAACGGGACATAACATGGTGCAATCAGCCCCAGCATTTT
TRBV19,TRBD2,TRBJ2-7,17,.,CASSIRLAGGSSYEQYF,TGTGCCAGTAGTATCCGACTAGCGGGAGGGAGCTCCTACGAGCAGTACTTC
TRBV28,.,TRBJ1-5,14,few,CASSSPGSRRPQHF,TGTGCCAGCAGTTCTCCAGGGTCCAGGCGGCCCCAGCATTTT
TRBV5-1,TRBD2,TRBJ2-7,15,.,CASSSGLAGDYEQYF,TGCGCCAGCAGCTCCGGACTAGCGGGGGATTACGAGCAGTACTTC
TRBV5-1,TRBD2,TRBJ2-5,17,.,CASSLEGLAGGWETQYF,TGCGCCAGCAGCTTGGAGGGACTAGCGGGAGGATGGGAGACCCAGTACTTC
TRBV9,TRBD1,TRBJ1-1,15,.,CASSASGGKGTEAFF,TGTGCCAGCAGCGCATCAGGGGGGAAGGGCACTGAAGCTTTCTTT
TRBV6-5,.,TRBJ2-7,12,.,CASTGAAYEQYF,TGTGCCAGTACCGGGGCAGCCTACGAGCAGTACTTC
TRBV28,.,TRBJ2-5,11,.,CASSLGETQYF,TGTGCCAGCAGTTTAGGGGAGACCCAGTACTTC
TRBV19,TRBD1,TRBJ1-2,12,.,CASRARGGGYTF,TGTGCCAGTAGGGCCCGAGGGGGCGGCTACACCTTC
TRBV6-2/TRBV6-3,TRBD2,TRBJ2-1,15,.,CASRPLREREDEQFF,TGTGCCAGCCGCCCCCTTAGGGAGCGGGAGGATGAGCAGTTCTTC
TRBV15,.,TRBJ1-4,12,once,CATSMGHEKLFF,TGTGCCACCAGCATGGGACACGAAAAACTGTTTTTT
TRBV10-3,TRBD2,TRBJ2-7,15,.,CAISPTTSGTYEQYF,TGTGCCATCAGTCCAACGACTAGCGGAACCTACGAGCAGTACTTC
TRBV5-6,.,TRBJ1-1,14,.,CASSFGRLNTEAFF,TGTGCCAGCAGTTTCGGACGGCTGAACACTGAAGCTTTCTTT
TRBV3-1/TRBV3-2,TRBD2,TRBJ2-7,14,.,CASSPGTSLYEQYF,TGTGCCAGCAGTCCCGGGACTAGCCTCTACGAGCAGTACTTC
TRBV5-4,.,TRBJ1-1,13,few,CASSLKQNTEAFF,TGTGCCAGCAGCTTAAAGCAGAACACTGAAGCTTTCTTT
TRBV11-2,TRBD2,TRBJ2-2,16,.,CASSLGPSGSIGELFF,TGTGCCAGCAGCTTAGGGCCTAGCGGGAGTATCGGGGAGCTGTTTTTT